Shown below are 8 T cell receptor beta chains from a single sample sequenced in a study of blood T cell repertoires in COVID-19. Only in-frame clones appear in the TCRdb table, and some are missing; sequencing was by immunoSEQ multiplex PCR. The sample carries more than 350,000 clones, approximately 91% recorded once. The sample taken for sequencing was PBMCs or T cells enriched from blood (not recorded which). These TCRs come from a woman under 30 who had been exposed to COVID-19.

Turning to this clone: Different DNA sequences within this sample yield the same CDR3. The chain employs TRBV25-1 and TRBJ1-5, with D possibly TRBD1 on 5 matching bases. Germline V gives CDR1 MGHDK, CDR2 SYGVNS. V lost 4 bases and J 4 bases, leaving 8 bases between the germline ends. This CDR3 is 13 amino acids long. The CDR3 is CASSVQGNQPQHF. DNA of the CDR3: TGTGCCAGCAGTGTTCAGGGTAATCAGCCCCAGCATTTT. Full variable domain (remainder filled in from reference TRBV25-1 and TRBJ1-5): EADIYQTPRYLVIGTGKKITLECSQTMGHDKMYWYQQDPGMELHLIHYSYGVNSTEKGDLSSESTVSRIRTEHFPLTLESARPSHTSQYLCASSVQGNQPQHFGDGTRLSIL.

As DNA, the CDR3 is TGTGCCTGGACCTCCCAGCTGGGGGGGCGGCAGCCCCAGCATTTT. Translating gives CAWTSQLGGRQPQHF. This chain connects TRBV30 to TRBJ1-5, with D possibly TRBD1 on 6 matching bases. CDR1 and CDR2 (germline): GTSNPN, SVGIG (reference sequence). V was pared by 4 bases and J by 7 bases, with 20 bases between. CDR3 length: 15 residues.

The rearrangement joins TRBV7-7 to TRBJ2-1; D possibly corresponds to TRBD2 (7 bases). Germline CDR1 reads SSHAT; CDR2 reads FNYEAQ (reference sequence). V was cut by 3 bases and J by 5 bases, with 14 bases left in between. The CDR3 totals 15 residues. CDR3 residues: CASSLGGGLNNEQFF. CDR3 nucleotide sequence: TGTGCCAGCAGCTTGGGAGGGGGACTGAACAATGAGCAGTTCTTC. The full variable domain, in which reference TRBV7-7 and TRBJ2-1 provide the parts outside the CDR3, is GAGVSQSPRYKVTKRGQDVTLRCDPISSHATLYWYQQALGQGPEFLTYFNYEAQPDKSGLPSDRFSAERPEGSISTLTIQRTEQRDSAMYRCASSLGGGLNNEQFFGPGTRLTVL.

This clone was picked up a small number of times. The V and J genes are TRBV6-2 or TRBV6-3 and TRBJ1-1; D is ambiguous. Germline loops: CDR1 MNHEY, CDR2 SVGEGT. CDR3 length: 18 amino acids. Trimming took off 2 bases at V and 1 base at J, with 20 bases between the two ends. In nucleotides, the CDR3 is TGTGCCAGCAGTTACCCAAATAAAGAGACAAACCCGAACACTGAAGCTTTCTTT. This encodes CASSYPNKETNPNTEAFF.

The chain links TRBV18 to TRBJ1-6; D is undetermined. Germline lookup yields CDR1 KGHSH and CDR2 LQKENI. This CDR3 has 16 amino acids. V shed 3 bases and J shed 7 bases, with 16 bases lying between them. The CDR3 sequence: CASSPVQKGRNSPLHF. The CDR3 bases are TGTGCCAGCTCACCGGTTCAAAAAGGGAGGAATTCACCCCTCCACTTT.

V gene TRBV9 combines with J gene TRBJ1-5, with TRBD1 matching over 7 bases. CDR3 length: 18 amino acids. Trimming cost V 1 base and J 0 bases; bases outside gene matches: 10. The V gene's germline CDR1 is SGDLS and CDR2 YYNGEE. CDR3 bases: TGTGCCAGCAGCGTACCCACACAGGGGCTGTATAGCAATCAGCCCCAGCATTTT. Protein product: CASSVPTQGLYSNQPQHF.

The CDR3 sequence is CASSLKTAGELFF. The CDR3 DNA follows: TGTGCCAGCAGCCTTAAGACAGCCGGGGAGCTGTTTTTT. The chain joins TRBV27 to TRBJ2-2; possible D gene TRBD1, 5 bases. The germline CDR1 and CDR2 sequences are MNHEY and SMNVEV (reference sequence). This CDR3 comprises 13 residues. Trimming removed 6 bases at V and 6 bases at J, with 11 bases between.

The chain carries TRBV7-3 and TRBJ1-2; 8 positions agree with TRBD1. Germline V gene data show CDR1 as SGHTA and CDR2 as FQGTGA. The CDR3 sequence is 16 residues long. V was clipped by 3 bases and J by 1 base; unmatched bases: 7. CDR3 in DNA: TGTGCCAGCAGCTTGCAGGGGGCGGGTGATAACTATGGCTACACCTTC. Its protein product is CASSLQGAGDNYGYTF.